Below are 3 T cell receptor beta chains sequenced from a single sample in a study of Graves' ophthalmopathy and Graves' hyperthyroidism. RNA transcripts were the template, and TCR beta CDR3 regions were amplified from them. After a first-round RT-PCR with HTBI primers, a second-round multiplex PCR was run. TCRdb redid the calling of the multiplex PCR reads with MiXCR, one entry per CDR3 protein. The sample includes about 1.1 million distinct CDR3 sequences, approximately 35% of them seen just once. The sequenced sample consisted of peripheral blood or thyroid tissue (not recorded which). The receptors come from an adult man with Graves' hyperthyroidism.

This clonotype was seen many times. The chain recombines TRBV13 with TRBJ1-1; 8 bases align to TRBD1. Germline V CDR1 and CDR2: PRHDT, FYEKMQ (reference sequence). J was trimmed by 7 bases and V by 7 bases; bases with no gene match: 17. This CDR3 spans 16 amino acids. CDR3 region: CASKVVGQGFIGEAFF. In DNA form, the CDR3 reads TGTGCCAGCAAAGTAGTCGGACAGGGATTCATAGGTGAAGCTTTCTTT.

The chain is built from TRBV7-9 and TRBJ2-4; 10 bases are a match to TRBD1. Germline CDR1 reads SEHNR; CDR2 reads FQNEAQ (reference sequence). There are 15 residues in the CDR3. V trimming: 5 bases; J trimming: 7 bases; junction bases outside the gene matches: 8. CDR3 protein: CASSRPTGGENIQYF. The CDR3 DNA follows: TGTGCCAGCAGCCGACCGACAGGGGGCGAGAACATTCAGTACTTC. Drawing the rest from reference TRBV7-9 and TRBJ2-4, the complete variable domain is DTGVSQNPRHKITKRGQNVTFRCDPISEHNRLYWYRQTLGQGPEFLTYFQNEAQLEKSRLLSDRFSAERPKGSFSTLEIQRTEQGDSAMYLCASSRPTGGENIQYFGAGTRLSVL.

This clonotype came up many times. J is TRBJ1-2 and V is TRBV12-3 or TRBV12-4; TRBD1 might be the D (5 bases). The CDR3 length is 14 residues. V lost 6 bases and J lost 2, with 13 bases in between. CDR3 sequence reads: CASSPPGPNYGYTF. CDR3 nucleotides: TGTGCCAGCAGCCCGCCGGGACCGAACTATGGCTACACCTTC.